This T cell receptor (beta chain) was sequenced during a study of blood T cell repertoires in COVID-19 (dated by TCRdb to 2018 to 2021). Turning to the overall study: The collaborator samples originated in the United States, Italy and Spain and spanned the acute and convalescent phases of COVID-19. Where available, HLA class I and class II types were taken from metadata supplied by the sample provider and were not determined by assay-based typing. The repertoires were released in a freely available public database intended as a resource for research on the immune response to SARS-CoV-2. A de-identified subject ID, COVID-19 status, age in years and sex were almost always included in the sample metadata. Deeply sampled blood TCRbeta repertoires from subjects exposed to, actively infected with, or recovered from COVID-19 were included in the dataset. The prospective study material was composed of cDNA or gDNA derived from T cells, B-cell-depleted T cells, or PBMCs. The samples were drawn from two sources: the first 160 participants of the ongoing ImmuneRACE study, and 1,000 to 1,500 subjects contributed by 6 global collaborators. Broader findings and caveats from the paper: The amount of clinical and demographic metadata varied by source and participant and was provided uncurated.

TCRbeta CDR3 regions were amplified from genomic DNA by means of the immunoSEQ Assay, a bias-controlled multiplex PCR. Per the original workflow: Nucleated cell counts per sample were estimated from amplification of reference gene primers within the assay. Sequence reads were collapsed and filtered to measure the absolute abundance of every unique TCRbeta CDR3 rearrangement. Productive Simpson clonality was computed per sample as the square root of Simpson's diversity index over productive rearrangements. Drawn from immuneACCESS, this table holds only the in-frame rearrangements with V and J called that TCRdb kept. Clones are partly lost; checked studies trace under half to an unresolved V gene and leave the rest unexplained. Clone size and V and J calls were adopted from that table, with D and trimming inferred from the DNA. This sample comprises about 280,000 clones, more than 70% of them detected only once. 10% to 12% of the sample is taken by the ten largest.

To note about this clone: The clone's antigen remains unknown. No much larger clone is present one base from it, and per-base qualities are unavailable.

One collaborating source in Seattle enrolled patients while the patients were actively infected and followed the patients over time throughout the course of disease. Whole blood was collected in K2EDTA tubes by collaborating institutions according to the institutions' own protocols. Collaborator samples were shipped for TCRbeta analysis as frozen whole blood, isolated PBMCs, or DNA extracted from either sample type. CDR1 and CDR2 (GTSNPN, SVGIG) derive from the germline V gene (reference sequence). Including the terminal cysteine and phenylalanine, the CDR3 comprises 15 residues. Solely the CDR3 DNA is kept, with 45 bases framed from the first base. Ends trimmed: V by 4 bases, J by 2 bases; bases unmatched to a gene: 6.

The sample comprised peripheral blood. The clonotype originates from a woman aged 25 to 39 with COVID-19, enrolled during active disease. This chain is built from TRBV30 and TRBJ2-3, with 10 bases aligning to TRBD2. The CDR3 reads as follows: CAWTYGLADTDTQYF. The bases read TGTGCCTGGACCTACGGACTAGCGGACACAGATACGCAGTATTTT.